One and the same sample provided the 8 T cell receptor beta chains below, sequenced in a study of T cell repertoires in cytomegalovirus infection. The antigens these receptors bind are not known. From the reads, TCRdb called clonotypes with MiXCR, one entry per CDR3 protein. The table includes approximately 990,000 distinct CDR3 sequences, around a third detected once. The material was cultured CD8+ T cells from PBMCs, obtained from culture after CMV antigen stimulation. These receptors were obtained from a human donor in good health (CMV status not recorded). Some clones in this sample may be carry-over from other donors' samples.

The chain has TRBV6-8 and TRBJ2-2; D is uncertain. The V gene's germline CDR1 is MNHGY and CDR2 SAAAGT. The CDR3 spans 13 residues. The V end was cut by 2 bases, the J end by 6 bases, with 7 bases between. The CDR3 DNA follows: TGTGCCAGCAGTTACGCGGCCTCCGGGGAGCTGTTTTTT. It translates to CASSYAASGELFF.

This clonotype has just a few counts. The chain employs TRBV4-3 and TRBJ2-1; no reliable D call. The CDR3 contains 14 residues. Germline V gives CDR1 LGHNA, CDR2 YSLEER. The ends were cut back, 0 bases at V and 8 bases at J, with 11 bases in the middle. Written as DNA, the CDR3 is TGCGCCAGCAGCCAAGATAGCTACCCGGATGAGCAGTTCTTC. Translation: CASSQDSYPDEQFF.

This clonotype came up many times. The V call is TRBV11-2, the J call TRBJ2-1; possible D gene TRBD2, 6 bases. The CDR3 loop spans 13 amino acids. Trimming removed 5 bases at V and 4 bases at J, with 9 bases between. Germline assignment: CDR1 SGHAT and CDR2 FQNNGV. CDR3 residues: CASSREPYNEQFF. DNA of the CDR3: TGTGCCAGCAGCCGGGAGCCTTACAATGAGCAGTTCTTC.

This clonotype occurred a few times. The genes are TRBV7-3 and TRBJ2-1; 9 positions agree with TRBD2. The CDR3 has 15 residues. Per the germline V gene, CDR1 is SGHTA and CDR2 is FQGTGA. The V and J ends lost 3 bases and 2 bases, in that order; junction bases with no gene match: 2. Written as DNA, the CDR3 is TGTGCCAGCAGCTTTATAGCGGGGGCCTACAATGAGCAGTTCTTC. This encodes CASSFIAGAYNEQFF.

This clonotype appeared many times. The chain is built from TRBV7-2 and TRBJ2-3; D is unclear. Germline V gene data show CDR1 as SGHTA and CDR2 as FQGNSA. Trimming left V 4 bases short and J 4 bases short, with 12 bases between. The CDR3 extends over 14 amino acids. CDR3 amino acids: CASSSRAPPDTQYF. CDR3 bases: TGTGCCAGCAGCTCTCGGGCCCCCCCAGATACGCAGTATTTT.

There are a few counts of this clonotype. The chain carries TRBV27 and TRBJ2-7; D may match TRBD1 or TRBD2 (5 bases each). Trimming took off 5 bases at V and 5 bases at J, with 25 bases between the two ends. This CDR3 is built from 17 residues. In germline, CDR1 is MNHEY, CDR2 SMNVEV (reference sequence). The CDR3 reads CASSPLSHRGTRNEQYV. In DNA form, the CDR3 reads TGTGCCAGCAGTCCCCTCTCCCATCGGGGCACCAGAAACGAGCAGTACGTC.

This clonotype was seen only once. V usage is TRBV27 and J usage is TRBJ1-2; 12 nucleotides line up with TRBD1. V lost 8 bases to trimming and J lost 3 bases; unmatched junction nucleotides: 4. CDR3 length: 14 residues. Germline values: CDR1 MNHEY, CDR2 SMNVEV (reference sequence). Here the CDR3 DNA reads TGTGCCAGCGGGGACAGGGGGCGCTACTATGGCTACACCTTC. Its translation is CASGDRGRYYGYTF.

CDR3 residues: CSARTRGELFF. CDR3 nucleotide sequence: TGCAGTGCTAGAACCAGGGGGGAGCTGTTTTTT. The chain carries TRBV20-1 and TRBJ2-2, with D unresolved. The length of the CDR3 is 11 residues. Trimming removed 2 bases from V and 8 bases from J, with 6 bases in between. The germline CDR1 and CDR2 sequences are DFQATT and SNEGSKA (reference sequence).